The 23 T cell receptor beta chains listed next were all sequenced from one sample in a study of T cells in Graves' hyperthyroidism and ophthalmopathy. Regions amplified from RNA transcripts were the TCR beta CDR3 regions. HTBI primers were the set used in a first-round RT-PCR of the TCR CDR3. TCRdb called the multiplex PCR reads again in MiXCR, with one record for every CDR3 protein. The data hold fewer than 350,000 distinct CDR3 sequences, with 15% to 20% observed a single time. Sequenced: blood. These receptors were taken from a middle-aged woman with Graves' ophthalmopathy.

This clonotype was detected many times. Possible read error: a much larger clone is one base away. DNA for the CDR3: TGTGCCAGCGGGGCGGCGAATCAGCCCCAGCATTTT. This encodes CASGAANQPQHF. The rearrangement uses TRBV6-1 and TRBJ1-5; D might be TRBD1 (5 bases). The germline V and J ends were trimmed by 8 bases and 4 bases, with 9 bases remaining between them. Germline assignment: CDR1 MNHNS and CDR2 SASEGT. The CDR3 spans 12 residues.

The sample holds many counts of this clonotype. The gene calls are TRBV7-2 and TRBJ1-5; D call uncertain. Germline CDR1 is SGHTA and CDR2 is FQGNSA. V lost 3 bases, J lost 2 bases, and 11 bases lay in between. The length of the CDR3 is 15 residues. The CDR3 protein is CASSFGPPGNQPQHF. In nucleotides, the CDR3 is TGTGCCAGCAGCTTCGGGCCTCCAGGCAATCAGCCCCAGCATTTT.

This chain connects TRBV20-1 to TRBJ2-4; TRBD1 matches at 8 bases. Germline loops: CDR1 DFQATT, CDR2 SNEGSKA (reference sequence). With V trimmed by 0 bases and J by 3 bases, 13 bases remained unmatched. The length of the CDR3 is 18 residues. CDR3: CSARESRTGGYSKNIQYF. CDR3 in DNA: TGCAGTGCTAGAGAGTCCCGAACAGGGGGTTACAGCAAAAACATTCAGTACTTC.

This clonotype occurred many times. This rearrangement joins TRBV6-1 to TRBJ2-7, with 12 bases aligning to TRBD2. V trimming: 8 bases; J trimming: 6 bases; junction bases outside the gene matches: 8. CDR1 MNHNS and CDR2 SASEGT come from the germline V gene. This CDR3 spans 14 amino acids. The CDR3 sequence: CASSSGRAPGEQYF. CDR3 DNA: TGTGCCAGCTCTAGCGGGAGGGCCCCGGGCGAGCAGTACTTC.

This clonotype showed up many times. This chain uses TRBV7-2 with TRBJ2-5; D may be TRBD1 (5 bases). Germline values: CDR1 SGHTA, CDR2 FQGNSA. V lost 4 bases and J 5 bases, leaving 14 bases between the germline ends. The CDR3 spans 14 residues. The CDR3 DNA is TGTGCCAGCAGCTCTACAGGTTACGGCGAGACCCAGTACTTC. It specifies CASSSTGYGETQYF.

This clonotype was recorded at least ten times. In nucleotides, the CDR3 is TGTGCCAGCAGGCAAAGCGGGGCCACAGATACGCAGTATTTT. It translates to CASRQSGATDTQYF. The chain employs TRBV6-2 or TRBV6-3 and TRBJ2-3; TRBD2 aligns across 7 bases. V shed 6 bases and J 2 bases; nucleotides not matched to a gene: 5. The CDR3 extends over 14 amino acids. CDR1 and CDR2 from the germline V gene are MNHEY and SVGEGT.

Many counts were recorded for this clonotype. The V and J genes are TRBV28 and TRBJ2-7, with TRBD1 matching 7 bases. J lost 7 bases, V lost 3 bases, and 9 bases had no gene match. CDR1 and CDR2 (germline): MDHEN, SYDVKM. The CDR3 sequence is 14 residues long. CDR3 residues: CASSLLGQSGEQYF. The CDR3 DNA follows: TGTGCCAGCAGTTTGCTGGGACAGTCTGGGGAGCAGTACTTC.

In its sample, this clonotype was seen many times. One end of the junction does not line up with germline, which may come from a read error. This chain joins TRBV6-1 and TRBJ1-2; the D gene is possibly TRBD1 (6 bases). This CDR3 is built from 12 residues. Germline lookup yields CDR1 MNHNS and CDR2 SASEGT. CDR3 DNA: TGTGCCAGCAGTCAAACAGGGAGGGGCTGCACCTTC. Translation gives CASSQTGRGCTF.

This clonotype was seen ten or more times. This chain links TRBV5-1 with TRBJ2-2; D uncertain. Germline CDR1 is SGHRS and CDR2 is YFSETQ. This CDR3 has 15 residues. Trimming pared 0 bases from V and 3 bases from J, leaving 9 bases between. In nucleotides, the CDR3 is TGCGCCAGCAGCTTGGCTCAGATACACACCGGGGAGCTGTTTTTT. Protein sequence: CASSLAQIHTGELFF.

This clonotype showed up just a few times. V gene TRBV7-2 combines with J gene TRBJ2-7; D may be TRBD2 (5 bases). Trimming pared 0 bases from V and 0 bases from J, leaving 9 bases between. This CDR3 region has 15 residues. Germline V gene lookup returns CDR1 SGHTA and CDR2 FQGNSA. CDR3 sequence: CASSLAGVTSYEQYF. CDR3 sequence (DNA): TGTGCCAGCAGCTTAGCGGGAGTTACCTCCTACGAGCAGTACTTC.

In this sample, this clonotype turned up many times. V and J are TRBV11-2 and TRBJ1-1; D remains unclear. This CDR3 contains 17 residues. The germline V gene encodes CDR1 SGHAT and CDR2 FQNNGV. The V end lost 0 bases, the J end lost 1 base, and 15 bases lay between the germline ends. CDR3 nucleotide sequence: TGTGCCAGCAGCTTAGATTCCCCGCGGACGAAGAACACTGAAGCTTTCTTT. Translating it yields CASSLDSPRTKNTEAFF.

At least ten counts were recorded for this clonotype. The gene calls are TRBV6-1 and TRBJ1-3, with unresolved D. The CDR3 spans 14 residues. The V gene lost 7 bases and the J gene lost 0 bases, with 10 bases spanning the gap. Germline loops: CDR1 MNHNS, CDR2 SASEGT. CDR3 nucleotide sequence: TGTGCCAGCACCTCTCGGAACTCTGGAAACACCATATATTTT. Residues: CASTSRNSGNTIYF.

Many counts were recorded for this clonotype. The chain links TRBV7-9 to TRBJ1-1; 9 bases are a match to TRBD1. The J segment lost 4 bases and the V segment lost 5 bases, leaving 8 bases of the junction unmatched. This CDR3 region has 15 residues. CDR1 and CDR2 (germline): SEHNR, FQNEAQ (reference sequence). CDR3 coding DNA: TGTGCCAGCAGCCATCGACAGGGGGGGTTCACTGAAGCTTTCTTT. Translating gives CASSHRQGGFTEAFF.

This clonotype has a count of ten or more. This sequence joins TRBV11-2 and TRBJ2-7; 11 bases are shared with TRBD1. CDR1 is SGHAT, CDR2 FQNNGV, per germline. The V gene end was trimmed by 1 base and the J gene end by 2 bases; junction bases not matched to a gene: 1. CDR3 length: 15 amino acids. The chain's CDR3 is CASSLGTGGPYEQYF. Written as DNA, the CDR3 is TGTGCCAGCAGCTTAGGGACAGGGGGCCCCTACGAGCAGTACTTC.

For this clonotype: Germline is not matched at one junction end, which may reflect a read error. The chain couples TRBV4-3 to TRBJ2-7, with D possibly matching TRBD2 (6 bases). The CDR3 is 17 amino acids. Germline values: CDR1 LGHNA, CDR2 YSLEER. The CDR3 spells CASSQVVSGSGPYDQYF. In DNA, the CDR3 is TGCGCCAGCAGCCAAGTTGTCTCCGGGAGCGGCCCCTACGACCAGTACTTC.

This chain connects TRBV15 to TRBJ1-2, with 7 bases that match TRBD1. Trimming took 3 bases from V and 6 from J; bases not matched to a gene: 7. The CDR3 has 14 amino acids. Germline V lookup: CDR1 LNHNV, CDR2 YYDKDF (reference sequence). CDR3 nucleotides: TGTGCCACCAGCAGCCAGGGGGAGGGCGATGGCTACACCTTC. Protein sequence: CATSSQGEGDGYTF.

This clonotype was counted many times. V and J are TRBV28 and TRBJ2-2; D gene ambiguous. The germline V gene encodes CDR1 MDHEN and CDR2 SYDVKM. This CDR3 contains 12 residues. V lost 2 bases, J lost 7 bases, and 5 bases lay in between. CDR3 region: CASSLSDGELFF. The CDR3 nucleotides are TGTGCCAGCAGTTTAAGTGACGGGGAGCTGTTTTTT.

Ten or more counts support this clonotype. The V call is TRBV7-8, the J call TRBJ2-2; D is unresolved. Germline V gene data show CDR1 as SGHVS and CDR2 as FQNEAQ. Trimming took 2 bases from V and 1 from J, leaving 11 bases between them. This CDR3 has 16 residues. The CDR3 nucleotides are TGTGCCAGCAGCTTAAACGACTTCCTGAACACCGGGGAGCTGTTTTTT. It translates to CASSLNDFLNTGELFF.

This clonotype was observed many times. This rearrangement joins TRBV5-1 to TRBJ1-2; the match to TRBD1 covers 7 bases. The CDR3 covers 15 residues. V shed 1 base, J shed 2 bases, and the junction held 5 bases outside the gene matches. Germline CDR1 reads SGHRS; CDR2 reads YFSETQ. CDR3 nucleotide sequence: TGCGCCAGCAGCTTGACGACAGGGTCCAACTATGGCTACACCTTC. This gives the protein CASSLTTGSNYGYTF.

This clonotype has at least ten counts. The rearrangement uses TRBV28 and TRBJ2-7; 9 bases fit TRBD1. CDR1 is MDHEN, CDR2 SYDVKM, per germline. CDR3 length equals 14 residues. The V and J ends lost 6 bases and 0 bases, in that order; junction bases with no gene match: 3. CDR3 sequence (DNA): TGTGCCAGCAGGACAGGGGGTCCCTCCTACGAGCAGTACTTC. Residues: CASRTGGPSYEQYF.

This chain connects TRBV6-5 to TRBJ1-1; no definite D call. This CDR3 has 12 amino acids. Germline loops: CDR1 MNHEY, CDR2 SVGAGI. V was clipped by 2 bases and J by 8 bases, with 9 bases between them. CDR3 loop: CASSYPGHEAFF. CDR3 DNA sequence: TGTGCCAGCAGTTACCCGGGCCACGAAGCTTTCTTT.

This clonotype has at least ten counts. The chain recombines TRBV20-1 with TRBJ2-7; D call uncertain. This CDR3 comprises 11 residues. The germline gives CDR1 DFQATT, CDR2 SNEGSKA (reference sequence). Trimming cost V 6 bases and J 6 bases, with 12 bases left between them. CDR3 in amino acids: CSAQRSIEQYF. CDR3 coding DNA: TGCAGTGCCCAGAGGAGTATCGAGCAGTACTTC.

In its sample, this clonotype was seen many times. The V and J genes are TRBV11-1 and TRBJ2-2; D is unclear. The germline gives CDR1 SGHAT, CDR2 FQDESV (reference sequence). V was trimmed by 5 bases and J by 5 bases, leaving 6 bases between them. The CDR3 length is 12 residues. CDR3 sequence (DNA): TGTGCCAGCAGCCATAGGACCGGGGAGCTGTTTTTT. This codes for CASSHRTGELFF.